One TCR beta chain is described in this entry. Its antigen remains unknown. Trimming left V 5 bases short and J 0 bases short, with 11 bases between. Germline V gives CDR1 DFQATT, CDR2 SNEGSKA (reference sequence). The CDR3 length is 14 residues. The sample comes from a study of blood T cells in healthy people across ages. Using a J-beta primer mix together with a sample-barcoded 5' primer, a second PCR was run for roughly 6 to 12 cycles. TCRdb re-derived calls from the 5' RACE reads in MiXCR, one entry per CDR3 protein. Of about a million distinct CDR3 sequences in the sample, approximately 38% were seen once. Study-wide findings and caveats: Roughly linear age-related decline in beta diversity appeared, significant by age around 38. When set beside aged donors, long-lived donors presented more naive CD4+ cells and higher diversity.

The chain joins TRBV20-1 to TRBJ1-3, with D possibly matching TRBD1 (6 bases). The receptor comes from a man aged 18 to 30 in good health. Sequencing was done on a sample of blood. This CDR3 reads CSAVDRRSGNTIYF. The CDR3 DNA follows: TGCAGTGCTGTTGACAGGCGCTCTGGAAACACCATATATTTT.